The 16 T cell receptor beta chains in this list originate from one sample, sequenced in a study of identical twins. TCRdb recomputed calls from the 5' RACE reads with MiXCR, one row per CDR3 protein. This sample carries 640,000 or so distinct CDR3 sequences, 5.5% to 6.5% of them seen once, and the ten largest clones take about 2%. Input material: naive T cells sorted from blood. These receptors were taken from a man aged 18 to 35 in good health.

This clonotype has ten or more counts. This chain links TRBV7-2 with TRBJ2-7, with unresolved D. Germline assignment: CDR1 SGHTA and CDR2 FQGNSA. The length of the CDR3 is 15 residues. Trimming removed 1 base from V and 4 bases from J, with 14 bases in between. CDR3 residues: CASSLDGFLIYEQYF. DNA of the CDR3: TGTGCCAGCAGCTTAGATGGGTTTCTTATATACGAGCAGTACTTC.

Only a few counts were recorded for this clonotype. This chain uses TRBV12-5 with TRBJ2-1; 9 bases map to TRBD2. The germline gives CDR1 LGHNT, CDR2 FRNRAP. CDR3 length: 16 residues. V gave up 1 base and J gave up 8 bases; unmatched junction bases: 9. The CDR3, as DNA: TGTGCTAGTGGTTTGGGTAGCGGGAGAAATAAGTATGAGCAGTTCTTC. The encoded protein is CASGLGSGRNKYEQFF.

The sample holds a few counts of this clonotype. V and J are TRBV2 and TRBJ2-1; possibly TRBD2 for D (6 bases). With 2 bases removed from V and 1 base from J, the gap between germline ends came to 9 bases. The CDR3 contains 15 residues. Looked up from germline, CDR1 is SNHLY and CDR2 is FYNNEI. CDR3 region: CASSETSSSYNEQFF. CDR3 DNA sequence: TGTGCCAGCAGTGAAACTAGCTCTTCCTACAATGAGCAGTTCTTC.

This clonotype was found many times. This sequence joins TRBV20-1 and TRBJ2-5; D may match TRBD1 or TRBD2 (5 bases each). The CDR3 contains 14 residues. Trimming took 6 bases from V and 5 from J, leaving 19 bases between them. In germline, CDR1 is DFQATT, CDR2 SNEGSKA (reference sequence). CDR3 loop: CSASDRGFGETQYF. In nucleotides, the CDR3 is TGCAGTGCCTCCGACAGAGGGTTTGGGGAGACCCAGTACTTC.

This clonotype was recorded at least ten times. The chain couples TRBV29-1 to TRBJ1-1, with D maybe TRBD1 (6 bases). Trimming cost V 7 bases and J 1 base, with 16 bases left between them. The CDR3 consists of 14 residues. CDR1 and CDR2 (germline): SQVTM, ANQGSEA. The DNA for the CDR3 is TGCAGCGCCGCCAGTTGGGGGCCGAACACTGAAGCTTTCTTT. This gives the protein CSAASWGPNTEAFF.

Worth noting for this clonotype: The CDR3 ends on some other residue instead of the conserved phenylalanine or tryptophan, so this is likely a read error. The chain combines TRBV5-1 with TRBJ2-1; the match to TRBD2 covers 8 bases. The CDR3 length is 11 residues. Germline V CDR1 and CDR2: SGHRS, YFSETQ. The V gene end was trimmed by 7 bases and the J gene end by 9 bases; junction bases not matched to a gene: 3. The CDR3 coding sequence is TGCGCCAGCCGGGAGGGGCCTGAGCAGTTCTAC. Protein product: CASREGPEQFY.

This clonotype appeared many times. The chain has TRBV10-3 and TRBJ2-7, with D perhaps TRBD1 (6 bases). The germline CDR1 and CDR2 sequences are ENHRY and SYGVKD. V was clipped by 8 bases and J by 2 bases, with 19 bases between them. The CDR3 runs to 15 residues. The CDR3 is CAILVTRDKTYEQYF. CDR3 DNA sequence: TGTGCCATCTTGGTAACGAGGGACAAAACCTACGAGCAGTACTTC.

This clonotype was seen many times. The chain recombines TRBV29-1 with TRBJ1-1; 7 positions agree with TRBD1. The V gene's germline CDR1 is SQVTM and CDR2 ANQGSEA. Unmatched junction bases numbered 6, after V lost 2 bases and J lost 0 bases. The CDR3 totals 15 residues. The CDR3 nucleotides are TGCAGCGTTGAATTGCGGGGACAGATGAACACTGAAGCTTTCTTT. The encoded protein is CSVELRGQMNTEAFF.

Comment on this clonotype: Since a much larger clone is just one base distant, this may be a read error. Without the conserved terminal phenylalanine or tryptophan, this CDR3 likely stems from a read error. The gene calls are TRBV12-3 or TRBV12-4 and TRBJ1-5, with 7 bases fitting TRBD1. V was clipped by 1 base and J by 6 bases; unmatched bases: 6. This CDR3 is 15 amino acids long. The CDR3 protein is CASSLDRGGFQPQHY. The DNA of the CDR3 is TGTGCCAGCAGTTTAGACAGGGGCGGTTTTCAGCCCCAGCATTAT.

This clonotype appeared many times. This chain connects TRBV15 to TRBJ1-5; no definite D call. Trimming pared 4 bases from V and 6 bases from J, leaving 13 bases between. Germline V lookup: CDR1 LNHNV, CDR2 YYDKDF (reference sequence). The CDR3 length is 14 residues. CDR3 amino acids: CATSTTPLGQPQHF. Here the CDR3 DNA reads TGTGCCACCAGCACCACCCCTTTAGGTCAGCCCCAGCATTTT.

There are a few counts of this clonotype. As DNA, the CDR3 is TGTGCCTGGAGGAGGGGTGAGCAGTTCTTC. This codes for CAWRRGEQFF. V gene TRBV30 combines with J gene TRBJ2-1; D may be TRBD1 or TRBD2 (5 bases each). The V and J ends lost 3 bases and 9 bases respectively, with 6 bases between them. CDR3 size: 10 residues. Germline CDR1 is GTSNPN and CDR2 is SVGIG (reference sequence).

In this sample, this clonotype turned up many times. The CDR3 sequence: CSARDSRALGSNQPQHF. CDR3 in DNA: TGCAGTGCTAGAGATTCCAGGGCCCTGGGTAGCAATCAGCCCCAGCATTTT. The gene calls are TRBV20-1 and TRBJ1-5, with D tentatively TRBD1 (5 bases). Germline V CDR1 and CDR2: DFQATT, SNEGSKA (reference sequence). This CDR3 is built from 17 residues. Trimming took 0 bases from V and 0 from J, leaving 15 bases between them.

The chain uses TRBV11-2 and TRBJ2-7; no definite D call. The CDR3 sequence is 17 residues long. CDR1 SGHAT and CDR2 FQNNGV come from the germline V gene. The ends were cut back, 1 base at V and 3 bases at J, with 19 bases in the middle. The DNA for the CDR3 is TGTGCCAGCAGCTTAGGTTCGACATTGAGACCGGTCTACGAGCAGTACGTC. Protein sequence: CASSLGSTLRPVYEQYV.

This clonotype came up a few times. The V call is TRBV18, the J call TRBJ2-7, with D possibly matching TRBD1 (6 bases). Germline V gene lookup returns CDR1 KGHSH and CDR2 LQKENI. Trimming stripped 0 bases from V and 2 bases from J, with 8 bases between. The CDR3 sequence is 14 residues long. The CDR3 nucleotides read TGTGCCAGCTCACCACCGGACAGCCCCTACGAGCAGTACGTC. Amino acid sequence: CASSPPDSPYEQYV.

This clonotype was seen a handful of times. V and J are TRBV3-1 and TRBJ2-1, with 8 bases identical to TRBD1. The germline V gene has CDR1 LGHDT and CDR2 YNNKEL (reference sequence). This CDR3 is 16 amino acids long. The junction had 16 bases not matched to a gene; V was cut back by 4 bases and J by 11 bases. This CDR3 is CASSPGTGALGVKQFF. CDR3 nucleotides: TGTGCCAGCAGCCCAGGGACAGGAGCCCTTGGCGTTAAGCAGTTCTTC.

Ten or more counts support this clonotype. The J gene is TRBJ2-4, the V gene TRBV20-1, with 13 bases identical to TRBD2. After removal of 2 bases from V and 6 bases from J, the junction contained 4 bases not matched to a gene. Germline CDR1 DFQATT, CDR2 SNEGSKA (reference sequence). The CDR3 spans 15 residues. The DNA of the CDR3 is TGCAGTGCTAGAACGCGGACTAGCGGGAGAAACATTCAGTACTTC. Its translation: CSARTRTSGRNIQYF.